The 26 T cell receptor beta chains given below trace back to one sample, sequenced in a study of lymphopenia after photon versus proton radiotherapy. The assay was immunoSEQ multiplex PCR, and TCRdb's table has in-frame clones only and misses some. The table has 20,000 or so clones, about four fifths seen once. The sequences come from peripheral blood, collected from a patient treated with photon-based radiotherapy. All receptors derive from a woman aged 45 to 65 with pancreatic cancer.

This chain joins TRBV27 and TRBJ1-6; weak D call: TRBD1 (5 bases). With 5 bases removed from V and 13 bases from J, the gap between germline ends came to 18 bases. The CDR3 runs to 14 residues. CDR1 is MNHEY, CDR2 SMNVEV, per germline (reference sequence). CDR3 protein: CASSPVRAVDPLHF. For the CDR3, the DNA is TGTGCCAGCAGTCCGGTCAGGGCGGTGGATCCCCTCCACTTT.

The rearrangement uses TRBV6-5 and TRBJ1-1; D unclear. CDR3 length equals 14 residues. The germline gives CDR1 MNHEY, CDR2 SVGAGI. V lost 0 bases to trimming and J lost 4 bases, with 9 bases between them. CDR3: CASSYSRAGTEAFF. CDR3 sequence (DNA): TGTGCCAGCAGTTACTCGCGCGCCGGCACTGAAGCTTTCTTT.

The gene calls are TRBV7-3 and TRBJ2-2, with a possible D match to TRBD2 (6 bases). Germline assignment: CDR1 SGHTA and CDR2 FQGTGA. CDR3 length: 14 residues. V was clipped by 2 bases and J by 5 bases, with 9 bases between them. CDR3 protein: CASSLEGGTGELFF. CDR3 coding DNA: TGTGCCAGCAGCTTAGAGGGAGGAACCGGGGAGCTGTTTTTT.

The V and J genes are TRBV7-9 and TRBJ2-3, with 9 positions matching TRBD1. Looked up from germline, CDR1 is SEHNR and CDR2 is FQNEAQ (reference sequence). The CDR3 sequence is 15 residues long. The V and J ends lost 4 bases and 2 bases, in that order; junction bases with no gene match: 4. The DNA of the CDR3 is TGTGCCAGCAGCTCGGGGGACAGGGACACAGATACGCAGTATTTT. Its translation is CASSSGDRDTDTQYF.

This clone was detected once. V is TRBV9 and J is TRBJ2-3; 10 bases are shared with TRBD2. This CDR3 comprises 17 residues. Germline CDR1 and CDR2: SGDLS and YYNGEE. With V trimmed by 4 bases and J by 4 bases, 12 bases remained unmatched. CDR3 DNA sequence: TGTGCCAGCAGCTTACAATCTAGCGGGAGAGGAGCAGATACGCAGTATTTT. Translated: CASSLQSSGRGADTQYF.

V gene TRBV15 combines with J gene TRBJ1-4; D gene ambiguous. From germline, CDR1 is LNHNV and CDR2 YYDKDF (reference sequence). Trimming took off 1 base at V and 3 bases at J, with 3 bases between the two ends. This CDR3 is 13 amino acids long. The CDR3 DNA follows: TGTGCCACCAGCAGAGGGCCTAATGAAAAACTGTTTTTT. It encodes CATSRGPNEKLFF. Full variable domain (missing parts from reference TRBV15 and TRBJ1-4): DAMVIQNPRYQVTQFGKPVTLSCSQTLNHNVMYWYQQKSSQAPKLLFHYYDKDFNNEADTPDNFQSRRPNTSFCFLDIRSPGLGDTAMYLCATSRGPNEKLFFGSGTQLSVL.

The V gene is TRBV5-1, the J gene TRBJ2-5, with D perhaps assigned TRBD1 or TRBD2 (5 bases each). The CDR3 runs 15 residues. V was clipped by 1 base and J by 2 bases, with 12 bases between them. The germline gives CDR1 SGHRS, CDR2 YFSETQ. CDR3 nucleotides: TGCGCCAGCAGCTTGATAGGGGAGCGGCAAGAGACCCAGTACTTC. It translates to CASSLIGERQETQYF. The full variable domain, in which reference TRBV5-1 and TRBJ2-5 provide the parts outside the CDR3, is KAGVTQTPRYLIKTRGQQVTLSCSPISGHRSVSWYQQTPGQGLQFLFEYFSETQRNKGNFPGRFSGRQFSNSRSEMNVSTLELGDSALYLCASSLIGERQETQYFGPGTRLLVL.

The CDR3 loop is CAWSVRRQGTYEQYF. The DNA of the CDR3 is TGTGCCTGGAGTGTACGGAGACAGGGGACCTACGAGCAGTACTTC. The chain uses TRBV30 and TRBJ2-7, with 8 bases lining up with TRBD1. CDR3 length: 15 amino acids. V gave up 0 bases and J gave up 2 bases; unmatched junction bases: 6. CDR1 and CDR2 (germline): GTSNPN, SVGIG (reference sequence).

This chain joins TRBV5-1 and TRBJ2-1; TRBD2 matches at 8 bases. CDR3 length equals 14 residues. From germline, CDR1 is SGHRS and CDR2 YFSETQ. V lost 3 bases to trimming and J lost 8 bases; unmatched junction nucleotides: 7. The CDR3 coding sequence is TGCGCCAGCAGCTGGAGCGGGAGTGGAGATGAGCAGTTCTTC. Its translation is CASSWSGSGDEQFF.

This clone was seen only a few times. The chain couples TRBV5-4 to TRBJ2-7; D gene ambiguous. This CDR3 is built from 14 residues. The germline V and J ends were trimmed by 4 bases and 4 bases, with 15 bases remaining between them. Per the germline V gene, CDR1 is SGHNT and CDR2 is YYREEE (reference sequence). DNA of the CDR3: TGTGCCAGCAGCAACCAATTAACCGGTTACGAGCAGTACTTC. This translates into CASSNQLTGYEQYF.

The chain employs TRBV5-4 and TRBJ1-1; 7 bases align to TRBD1. The ends lost 4 bases at V and 4 bases at J; junction bases unmatched: 4. This CDR3 has 13 residues. CDR1 is SGHNT, CDR2 YYREEE, per germline (reference sequence). Here the CDR3 DNA reads TGTGCCAGCAGCATACAGGGGCTCACTGAAGCTTTCTTT. Translated: CASSIQGLTEAFF.

The J gene is TRBJ2-7, the V gene TRBV4-1; the match to TRBD2 covers 11 bases. Losses at the gene ends were 2 bases for V and 3 bases for J; bases not matched to a gene: 9. The CDR3 covers 17 residues. CDR1 MGHRA and CDR2 YSYEKL come from the germline V gene. The CDR3 DNA is TGCGCCAGCAGCCAAAAGCCTACTAGCGGGGGATACTACGAGCAGTACTTC. Amino acids: CASSQKPTSGGYYEQYF.

This chain connects TRBV7-8 to TRBJ2-7; 7 bases match TRBD1. Germline loops: CDR1 SGHVS, CDR2 FQNEAQ. V lost 4 bases and J lost 2; bases outside the gene matches: 8. The CDR3 loop spans 15 amino acids. CDR3 sequence (DNA): TGTGCCAGCAGCTGGGGACAGACTACCACCTACGAGCAGTACTTC. It yields the protein CASSWGQTTTYEQYF.

In DNA form, the CDR3 reads TGTGCCAGCCTAGGCTCGAGAGGGGGCGATGAAAAACTGTTTTTT. Its protein product is CASLGSRGGDEKLFF. V usage is TRBV28 and J usage is TRBJ1-4; 7 positions agree with TRBD1. CDR3 length: 15 residues. The V gene's germline CDR1 is MDHEN and CDR2 SYDVKM. V trimming: 8 bases; J trimming: 6 bases; junction bases outside the gene matches: 12.

The chain recombines TRBV4-2 with TRBJ2-6; D ambiguous. Germline loops: CDR1 LGHNA, CDR2 YNFKEQ. The CDR3 is 18 amino acids. With 0 bases removed from V and 4 bases from J, the gap between germline ends came to 16 bases. CDR3 protein: CASSQDPARLTGANVLTF. CDR3 in DNA: TGTGCCAGCAGCCAAGATCCGGCCAGGCTCACCGGGGCCAACGTCCTGACTTTC.

The chain is built from TRBV19 and TRBJ2-5; tentatively, D is TRBD2 (6 bases). Germline assignment: CDR1 LNHDA and CDR2 SQIVND (reference sequence). V was trimmed by 4 bases and J by 5 bases, leaving 11 bases between them. The CDR3 sequence is 13 residues long. In nucleotides, the CDR3 is TGTGCCAGTAGTACGGGGGTGTCGGAGACCCAGTACTTC. Its translation: CASSTGVSETQYF.

J is TRBJ1-1 and V is TRBV4-2; D might be TRBD1 (5 bases). CDR1 and CDR2 (germline): LGHNA, YNFKEQ. CDR3 length: 15 residues. Trimming took 5 bases from V and 4 from J, leaving 17 bases between them. The CDR3 nucleotides read TGTGCCAGCAGCTCCCTTTTTGACAGTCTCACTGAAGCTTTCTTT. Its translation: CASSSLFDSLTEAFF.

The chain combines TRBV29-1 with TRBJ2-5; D possibly corresponds to TRBD2 (5 bases). Trimming removed 6 bases at V and 7 bases at J, with 12 bases between. Looked up from germline, CDR1 is SQVTM and CDR2 is ANQGSEA. The CDR3 totals 11 residues. CDR3 coding DNA: TGCAGCGTGGAGAGGGCGTCGACCCAGTACTTC. Its protein is CSVERASTQYF. Together with reference TRBV29-1 and TRBJ2-5, the CDR3 gives the full variable domain: SAVISQKPSRDICQRGTSLTIQCQVDSQVTMMFWYRQQPGQSLTLIATANQGSEATYESGFVIDKFPISRPNLTFSTLTVSNMSPEDSSIYLCSVERASTQYFGPGTRLLVL.

The V gene is TRBV28, the J gene TRBJ2-2, with 10 bases matching TRBD2. Germline values: CDR1 MDHEN, CDR2 SYDVKM. The CDR3 totals 15 residues. J gave up 4 bases and V 4 bases, and 3 bases lay outside the gene matches. The CDR3 sequence: CASSSAGGPTGELFF. In DNA form, the CDR3 reads TGTGCCAGCAGTTCAGCGGGAGGGCCCACCGGGGAGCTGTTTTTT.

The V call is TRBV11-2, the J call TRBJ2-7; 7 nucleotides match TRBD1. With V trimmed by 2 bases and J by 2 bases, 3 bases remained unmatched. This CDR3 comprises 14 residues. Per the germline V gene, CDR1 is SGHAT and CDR2 is FQNNGV. CDR3 coding DNA: TGTGCCAGCAGCTTAAGGACAGGAGCCTACGAGCAGTACTTC. It translates to CASSLRTGAYEQYF.

The J gene is TRBJ1-1, the V gene TRBV2, with a tentative D call TRBD1 (6 bases). Germline loops: CDR1 SNHLY, CDR2 FYNNEI. With 6 bases removed from V and 4 bases from J, the gap between germline ends came to 6 bases. The CDR3 totals 11 residues. CDR3 loop: CASRGGTEAFF. CDR3 DNA: TGTGCCAGCAGAGGGGGCACTGAAGCTTTCTTT.

This chain links TRBV9 with TRBJ2-6; D is uncertain. Germline V gene sequence: CDR1 SGDLS, CDR2 YYNGEE. This CDR3 is built from 15 residues. Trimming took off 4 bases at V and 4 bases at J, with 12 bases between the two ends. CDR3 residues: CASSPGALGANVLTF. The DNA for the CDR3 is TGTGCCAGCAGCCCGGGTGCTCTAGGGGCCAACGTCCTGACTTTC.

J is TRBJ2-7 and V is TRBV7-9; D not resolved. V was shortened by 5 bases and J by 2 bases, with 13 bases between the two germline ends. The CDR3 extends over 14 amino acids. CDR1 is SEHNR, CDR2 FQNEAQ, per germline (reference sequence). The CDR3 protein is CASSRPNLAYEQYF. In DNA, the CDR3 is TGTGCCAGCAGCCGGCCTAATTTGGCCTACGAGCAGTACTTC.

The chain couples TRBV27 to TRBJ2-1; TRBD2 agrees at 12 bases. The junction had 5 bases not matched to a gene; V was cut back by 2 bases and J by 9 bases. Per germline, CDR1 MNHEY and CDR2 SMNVEV (reference sequence). This CDR3 comprises 15 residues. The CDR3 region is CASSLDLAGGTEQFF. CDR3 coding DNA: TGTGCCAGCAGTTTAGATCTAGCGGGAGGGACTGAGCAGTTCTTC.

V usage is TRBV5-6 and J usage is TRBJ2-7; the D gene could be TRBD1 or TRBD2 (5 bases each). V lost 6 bases, J lost 2 bases, and 12 bases lay in between. Germline V gene lookup returns CDR1 SGHDT and CDR2 YYEEEE. CDR3 size: 13 residues. In nucleotides, the CDR3 is TGTGCCAGCATCGGGACGTTGACCTACGAGCAGTACTTC. Its protein is CASIGTLTYEQYF.

The genes are TRBV11-2 and TRBJ2-7; D is perhaps TRBD2 (6 bases). Germline CDR1 SGHAT, CDR2 FQNNGV. There are 16 residues in the CDR3. V was pared by 1 base and J by 6 bases, with 19 bases between. The CDR3 region is CASSLGVGSGGAEQYF. CDR3 sequence (DNA): TGTGCCAGCAGCTTAGGGGTTGGTAGCGGAGGGGCCGAGCAGTACTTC.